This is a list of T cell receptor beta chains from one sample in a study of T cell repertoires in cytomegalovirus infection. TCRdb reanalysed the reads using MiXCR and keeps one entry per CDR3 protein. The data show 350,000 to 450,000 distinct CDR3 sequences, 15% to 20% seen once. The sequenced sample consisted of PBMCs. The receptor source for this set is a human donor in good health (CMV status not recorded). Some clones in this sample may be carry-over from other donors' samples. Each CDR3 is given with its conserved first and last residue. A D gene is named only where the DNA matches it firmly. Clone size is given for some rows only: seen once, a few or many times, or a class if the clone is expanded.

size,D,length,J,V,DNA,CDR3
few,TRBD2,16,TRBJ2-3,TRBV7-2,TGTGCCAGCAGCTTAACTAGCGGGGTTACCGGGGATACGCAGTATTTT,CASSLTSGVTGDTQYF
-,TRBD2,15,TRBJ2-1,TRBV7-6,TGTGCCAGCAGCTTAGCTCCAGGGAGGGAGGGGGAGCAGTTCTTC,CASSLAPGREGEQFF
many,-,16,TRBJ1-1,TRBV7-6,TGTGCCAGCAGCTTAAGACCGGGGCGTTCGGGCGCTGAAGCTTTCTTT,CASSLRPGRSGAEAFF
-,-,16,TRBJ2-1,TRBV20-1,TGCAGTGCTAGAGAAACAAGAGTACTAGCTAGCAATGAGCAGTTCTTC,CSARETRVLASNEQFF
few,-,15,TRBJ1-4,TRBV7-9,TGTGCCAGCAGCTTAAAACGGGGGGCTGAAGAAAAACTGTTTTTT,CASSLKRGAEEKLFF
few,-,14,TRBJ2-2,TRBV29-1,TGCAGCGTTGAAAAGGTGCCGAACACCGGGGAGCTGTTTTTT,CSVEKVPNTGELFF
many,TRBD1,13,TRBJ2-7,TRBV10-3,TGTGCCATCACCGGGACAGGGCCGGGCGAGCAGTACTTC,CAITGTGPGEQYF
many,TRBD2,17,TRBJ2-1,TRBV7-6,TGTGCCAGCAGCTTAGTTGTAGCGGGGGGCCCAAACAATGAGCAGTTCTTC,CASSLVVAGGPNNEQFF
-,-,14,TRBJ1-5,TRBV20-1,TGCAGTGCTAGAGATCGCGGGGTCTATCAGCCCCAGCATTTT,CSARDRGVYQPQHF
many,-,13,TRBJ2-7,TRBV7-2,TGTGCCAGCAGCTCGGTCCGCACCTACGAGCAGTACTTC,CASSSVRTYEQYF
-,-,10,TRBJ2-5,TRBV29-1,TGCAGCACCCTAGAAGAGACCCAGTACTTC,CSTLEETQYF
many,-,16,TRBJ2-7,TRBV7-2,TGTGCCAGCAGCTTAGGACGGATTCTCGGGACCTACGAGCAGTACTTC,CASSLGRILGTYEQYF
-,-,17,TRBJ1-1,TRBV4-2,TGTGCCAGCAGCCCCCGAGTTGGCCGCGAAGGCGGCACTGAAGCTTTCTTT,CASSPRVGREGGTEAFF
-,-,14,TRBJ1-6,TRBV27,TGTGCCAGCCTAAGATTGGGGTTTAATTCACCCCTCCACTTT,CASLRLGFNSPLHF
few,-,15,TRBJ2-3,TRBV2,TGTGCCAGCAGGGACGGCGGCGGATCAACAGATACGCAGTATTTT,CASRDGGGSTDTQYF
-,-,16,TRBJ1-5,TRBV7-2,TGTGCCAGCAGCTCCAGCGCGGGGAATAGCAATCAGCCCCAGCATTTT,CASSSSAGNSNQPQHF
-,-,14,TRBJ2-2,TRBV20-1,TGCAGTGCTACCCCTAGCGCGGGCACCGGGGAGCTGTTTTTT,CSATPSAGTGELFF
many,-,15,TRBJ2-3,TRBV7-2,TGTGCCAGCAGCCCCCAGGCGGGCCGCACAGATACGCAGTATTTT,CASSPQAGRTDTQYF
few,-,13,TRBJ1-5,TRBV12-3/TRBV12-4,TGTGCCAGCAGTTTATCGAAGGATCAGCCCCAGCATTTT,CASSLSKDQPQHF
-,TRBD1,13,TRBJ1-2,TRBV28,TGTGCCAGCAGAGACAGGGGGGTGGGGGGCTACACCTTC,CASRDRGVGGYTF
-,-,16,TRBJ2-1,TRBV6-5,TGTGCCAGCAGTCGACTACCTCCTAGCTCCTACAATGAGCAGTTCTTC,CASSRLPPSSYNEQFF
many,-,16,TRBJ2-7,TRBV7-2,TGTGCCAGCAGCTTAGTCGGGGGACCTGTAGGCAACGAGCAGTACTTC,CASSLVGGPVGNEQYF
few,-,18,TRBJ2-1,TRBV20-1,TGCAGTGCTAGAGATTCCCGGCAGGGAACTAGCTCCTACAATGAGCAGTTCTTC,CSARDSRQGTSSYNEQFF
many,-,13,TRBJ2-1,TRBV10-1,TGCGCCAGCAGTGGGGAAGCGGACAATGAGCAGTTCTTC,CASSGEADNEQFF
many,-,14,TRBJ2-7,TRBV19,TGTGCCAGTAGTATTGGCAGGGGTACGTACGAGCAGTACTTC,CASSIGRGTYEQYF
-,-,16,TRBJ1-1,TRBV28,TGTGCCAGCAGTCCCCGCTCTAGTGGCCGTTTTAATGAAGCTTTCTTT,CASSPRSSGRFNEAFF
many,-,14,TRBJ2-3,TRBV6-1,TGTGCCAGCAGTTATGGAATTAGAGCAGATACGCAGTATTTT,CASSYGIRADTQYF
-,-,15,TRBJ2-7,TRBV6-2/TRBV6-3,TGTGCCAGCAGTCTCCGACTGGGGGTCCGCTACGAGCAGTACTTC,CASSLRLGVRYEQYF
-,TRBD2,17,TRBJ2-1,TRBV19,TGTGCCAGTAGTATGGGGAGGGGAGGGATAATCTACAATGAGCAGTTCTTC,CASSMGRGGIIYNEQFF
-,TRBD1,16,TRBJ2-3,TRBV7-9,TGTGCCAGCAGCCCCGGGACAGGGGGCAGATCAGATACGCAGTATTTT,CASSPGTGGRSDTQYF
-,-,13,TRBJ1-2,TRBV20-1,TGCAGTGCTAGACGGGACGGCAACTATGGCTACACCTTC,CSARRDGNYGYTF